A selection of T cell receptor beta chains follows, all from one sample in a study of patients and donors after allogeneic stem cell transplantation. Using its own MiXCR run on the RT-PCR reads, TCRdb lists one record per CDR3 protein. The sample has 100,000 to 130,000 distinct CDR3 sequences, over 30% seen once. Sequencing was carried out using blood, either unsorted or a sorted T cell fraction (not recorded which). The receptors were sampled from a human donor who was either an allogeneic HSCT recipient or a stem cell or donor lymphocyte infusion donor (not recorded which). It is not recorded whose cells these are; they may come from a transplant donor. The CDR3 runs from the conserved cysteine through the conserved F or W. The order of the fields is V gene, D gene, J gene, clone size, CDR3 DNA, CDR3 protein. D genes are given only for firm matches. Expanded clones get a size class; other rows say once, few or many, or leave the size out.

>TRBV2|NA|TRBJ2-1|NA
TGTGCCAGCAGTCCTTGGGATGAGCAGTTCTTC
CASSPWDEQFF
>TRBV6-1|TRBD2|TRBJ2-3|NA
TGTGCCAGCAGACCGGGACTAGCGGGAGGGCCGAGCACAGATACGCAGTATTTT
CASRPGLAGGPSTDTQYF
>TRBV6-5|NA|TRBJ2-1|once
TGTGCCAGCAGTCGGAGGGAATCCTACAATGAGCAGTTCTTC
CASSRRESYNEQFF
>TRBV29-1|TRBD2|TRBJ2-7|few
TGCAGCGTAAGCGGGGGTTACGAGCAGTACTTC
CSVSGGYEQYF
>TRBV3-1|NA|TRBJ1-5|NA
TGTGCCAGCAGCCAAGGGGGGGGTCAGCCCCAGCATTTT
CASSQGGGQPQHF
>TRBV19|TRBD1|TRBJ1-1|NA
TGTGCCAGTAGTTCCCAGACAGGGGTGAACACTGAAGCTTTCTTT
CASSSQTGVNTEAFF
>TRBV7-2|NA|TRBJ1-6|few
TGTGCCAGCAGCTCCTCGGTGGCGGATCTGTATAATTCACCCCTCCACTTT
CASSSSVADLYNSPLHF
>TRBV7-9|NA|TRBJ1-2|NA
TGTGCCAGCAGCCCCCATAGGGACTACACCTTC
CASSPHRDYTF
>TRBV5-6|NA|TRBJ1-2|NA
TGTGCCAGCAGCTTGAAGGGCTTTCATTATGGCTACACCTTC
CASSLKGFHYGYTF
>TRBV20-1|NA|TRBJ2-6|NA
TGCAGTGCTAGAGCTGGGGCCAACGTCCTGACTTTC
CSARAGANVLTF
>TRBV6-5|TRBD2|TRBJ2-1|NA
TGTGCCAGCAGTTACGGAGCACGACTAGCGGGAATCTCCTACAATGAGCAGTTCTTC
CASSYGARLAGISYNEQFF
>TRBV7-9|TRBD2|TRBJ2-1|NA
TGTGCCAGCAGAGCCCAAGTAGCGGGAGGGGGAGAGCAGTTCTTC
CASRAQVAGGGEQFF
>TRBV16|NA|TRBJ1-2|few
TGTGCCAGCAGCCAATGGGGTAAGAGCTACACCTTC
CASSQWGKSYTF
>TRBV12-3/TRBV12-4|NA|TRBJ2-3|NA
TGTGCCAGCAGTTTATTAGCTGGAACAGATACGCAGTATTTT
CASSLLAGTDTQYF
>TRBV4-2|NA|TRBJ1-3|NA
TGTGCCAGCAGCACTGGAAACACCATATATTTT
CASSTGNTIYF
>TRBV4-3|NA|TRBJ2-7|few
TGCGCCAGCAGCCAGACGGGAGAGCAGTACTTC
CASSQTGEQYF
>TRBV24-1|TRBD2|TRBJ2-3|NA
TGTGCCACCAGAGCAGGACTAGCGGATCGCACAGATACGCAGTATTTT
CATRAGLADRTDTQYF
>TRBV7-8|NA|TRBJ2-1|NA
TGTGCCAGCAGCTTAGATGTAAGGAGGGACAATGAGCAGTTCTTC
CASSLDVRRDNEQFF
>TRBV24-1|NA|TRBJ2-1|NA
TGTGCCACCAGTGACGCACTAGTCCGACATGAGCAGTTCTTC
CATSDALVRHEQFF
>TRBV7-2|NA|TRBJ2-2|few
TGTGCCAGCAGCCCGGACAGCGCGAACACCGGGGAGCTGTTTTTT
CASSPDSANTGELFF
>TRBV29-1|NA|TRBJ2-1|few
TGCAGCGTTGAATTGGACAATGAGCAGTTCTTC
CSVELDNEQFF
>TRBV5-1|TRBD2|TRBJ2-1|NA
TGCGCCAGCAGCTGGCTAGCGGGAGGGCCGGCCAATGAGCAGTTCTTC
CASSWLAGGPANEQFF
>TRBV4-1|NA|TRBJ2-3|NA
TGCGCCAGCAGCCAAGGCCCTGTCTGGCCTGATAGAGATACGCAGTATTTT
CASSQGPVWPDRDTQYF
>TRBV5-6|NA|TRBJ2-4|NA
TGTGCCAGCAGCTGTGCCCCCAGGGACTTGGGGCTACTAGCCAAAAACATTCAGTACTTC
CASSCAPRDLGLLAKNIQYF
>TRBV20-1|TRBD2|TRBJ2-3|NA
TGCAGTGCCGCGGGAGGCCCCTCCTGGGCAGATACGCAGTATTTT
CSAAGGPSWADTQYF